Below, 29 T cell receptor beta chains from the same sample are listed, as sequenced in a study of CD8 T cells in ankylosing spondylitis. MiXCR, run by TCRdb on the 5' RACE reads, gives a single entry per CDR3 protein. The data show 300,000 to 350,000 distinct CDR3 sequences, about 15% seen once. The sequenced sample consisted of blood, either unsorted or a sorted T cell fraction (not recorded which). These receptors all stem from a male donor with ankylosing spondylitis or in good health (not recorded which).

This clonotype was counted a few times. The chain recombines TRBV3-1 with TRBJ2-7; D might be TRBD1 (6 bases). Germline CDR1 is LGHDT and CDR2 is YNNKEL (reference sequence). The V end was cut by 0 bases, the J end by 9 bases, with 15 bases between. This CDR3 comprises 14 residues. In nucleotides, the CDR3 is TGTGCCAGCAGCCAAGAGGGGGCACGGCGGGCGCAGTACTTC. Amino acid sequence: CASSQEGARRAQYF.

A few counts support this clonotype. The rearrangement joins TRBV20-1 to TRBJ2-7; no firm D call. The CDR3 is made up of 13 amino acids. Trimming cost V 3 bases and J 4 bases, with 13 bases left between them. Germline CDR1 and CDR2: DFQATT and SNEGSKA (reference sequence). CDR3 region: CSASVRPPYEQYF. The DNA of the CDR3 is TGCAGTGCTAGCGTCCGACCACCTTACGAGCAGTACTTC.

In this sample, this clonotype turned up a few times. This chain links TRBV29-1 with TRBJ1-5, with unresolved D. Germline-derived CDR1 and CDR2 are SQVTM and ANQGSEA. The CDR3 consists of 13 residues. Trimming removed 0 bases from V and 4 bases from J, with 7 bases in between. CDR3 nucleotide sequence: TGCAGCGTTGAAGACGGAGGGAATCAGCCCCAGCATTTT. Its protein product is CSVEDGGNQPQHF.

The V call is TRBV15, the J call TRBJ2-3, with 12 positions matching TRBD2. Germline V gives CDR1 LNHNV, CDR2 YYDKDF (reference sequence). V lost 0 bases to trimming and J lost 4 bases; unmatched junction nucleotides: 2. The CDR3 totals 16 residues. The CDR3 region has the DNA TGTGCCACCAGCAGAGATCTAGCGGGAGGGTCAGATACGCAGTATTTT. Its translation is CATSRDLAGGSDTQYF.

The chain joins TRBV7-8 to TRBJ1-2, with D maybe TRBD1 (5 bases). Germline assignment: CDR1 SGHVS and CDR2 FQNEAQ. The CDR3 consists of 17 residues. Trimming removed 0 bases from V and 0 bases from J, with 14 bases in between. In nucleotides, the CDR3 is TGTGCCAGCAGCTTAGCGAGATTAGTGACAGCTAACTATGGCTACACCTTC. Translation gives CASSLARLVTANYGYTF.

V is TRBV20-1 and J is TRBJ2-7, with TRBD1 matching over 9 bases. Losses at the gene ends were 0 bases for V and 0 bases for J; bases not matched to a gene: 3. The CDR3 has 15 amino acids. The germline V gene has CDR1 DFQATT and CDR2 SNEGSKA (reference sequence). CDR3 sequence reads: CSAREEDRGSYEQYF. In nucleotides, the CDR3 is TGCAGTGCTAGAGAAGAGGACAGGGGCTCCTACGAGCAGTACTTC.

This clonotype has more than one count but fewer than ten. This chain uses TRBV5-1 with TRBJ2-7; perhaps TRBD1 as D (5 bases). Germline CDR1 SGHRS, CDR2 YFSETQ. V was cut by 3 bases and J by 4 bases, with 11 bases left in between. The CDR3 runs to 13 residues. CDR3 coding DNA: TGCGCCAGCAGCTCTGCAGGGTTTTACGAGCAGTACTTC. Amino acids: CASSSAGFYEQYF.

This clonotype was seen a few times. V is TRBV27 and J is TRBJ2-7, with D tentatively TRBD2 (5 bases). The CDR3 consists of 11 residues. Germline CDR1 and CDR2: MNHEY and SMNVEV (reference sequence). With 10 bases removed from V and 4 bases from J, the gap between germline ends came to 11 bases. CDR3 in amino acids: CATRTSYEQYF. The CDR3 nucleotides read TGTGCCACCCGGACTTCTTACGAGCAGTACTTC.

This clonotype was counted ten times or more. J is TRBJ1-1 and V is TRBV5-1; a weak D match, TRBD1 (6 bases). The CDR3 runs 15 residues. V lost 3 bases to trimming and J lost 1 base, with 13 bases between them. Germline lookup yields CDR1 SGHRS and CDR2 YFSETQ. The CDR3 protein is CASSSLTGQNTEAFF. The DNA of the CDR3 is TGCGCCAGCAGCTCCTTAACGGGACAGAACACTGAAGCTTTCTTT.

This clonotype was observed a few times. This rearrangement joins TRBV25-1 to TRBJ1-2; 7 bases align to TRBD1. V shed 3 bases and J 3 bases; nucleotides not matched to a gene: 16. There are 18 residues in the CDR3. Germline CDR1 MGHDK, CDR2 SYGVNS. The CDR3 region has the DNA TGTGCCAGCAGTGAGCGGTGGGTCCGAGGGGGCGCCCACTATGGCTACACCTTC. Encoded protein: CASSERWVRGGAHYGYTF.

This clonotype was recorded a few times. CDR3 coding DNA: TGCAGTGCTAGAGCCCTCCTCCCTGGGAAAGAAGCTTTCTTT. It codes for CSARALLPGKEAFF. V gene TRBV20-1 combines with J gene TRBJ1-1; no clear D. Trimming took 1 base from V and 8 from J, leaving 17 bases between them. Germline CDR1 reads DFQATT; CDR2 reads SNEGSKA (reference sequence). The CDR3 is made up of 14 amino acids.

This sequence joins TRBV20-1 and TRBJ2-7; 9 bases agree with TRBD1. Germline V gene data show CDR1 as DFQATT and CDR2 as SNEGSKA (reference sequence). This CDR3 contains 13 residues. This CDR3 reads CSLRDRAAYEQYF. The CDR3 DNA reads as TGCAGCCTCCGGGACAGGGCCGCCTACGAGCAGTACTTC.

This clonotype was seen only a few times. The chain carries TRBV7-2 and TRBJ2-2, with D perhaps matching TRBD1 (5 bases). This CDR3 spans 14 amino acids. The germline V gene has CDR1 SGHTA and CDR2 FQGNSA. The ends were cut back, 4 bases at V and 4 bases at J, with 10 bases in the middle. The chain's CDR3 is CASSSIRVTGELFF. CDR3 nucleotides: TGTGCCAGCAGCTCAATCAGGGTCACCGGGGAGCTGTTTTTT.

The genes are TRBV5-1 and TRBJ2-7; 8 bases are a match to TRBD2. The CDR3 has 15 residues. Germline-derived CDR1 and CDR2 are SGHRS and YFSETQ. Trimming cost V 3 bases and J 2 bases; bases outside gene matches: 7. This CDR3 reads CASSSSGGGAYEQYF. Written as DNA, the CDR3 is TGCGCCAGCAGCTCCTCCGGGGGGGGGGCCTACGAGCAGTACTTC. The whole variable domain, remainder taken from reference TRBV5-1 and TRBJ2-7, is KAGVTQTPRYLIKTRGQQVTLSCSPISGHRSVSWYQQTPGQGLQFLFEYFSETQRNKGNFPGRFSGRQFSNSRSEMNVSTLELGDSALYLCASSSSGGGAYEQYFGPGTRLTVT.

This clonotype was detected only a few times. This rearrangement joins TRBV6-1 to TRBJ2-2; D call uncertain. This CDR3 region has 13 residues. The V gene lost 3 bases and the J gene lost 5 bases, with 7 bases spanning the gap. CDR1 MNHNS and CDR2 SASEGT come from the germline V gene. DNA of the CDR3: TGTGCCAGCAGTGAGACTGGGACCGGGGAGCTGTTTTTT. It translates to CASSETGTGELFF.

This clonotype was recorded a few times. The chain employs TRBV12-3 or TRBV12-4 and TRBJ2-3, with D possibly being TRBD2 (6 bases). The V gene lost 4 bases and the J gene lost 3 bases, with 14 bases spanning the gap. This CDR3 has 15 residues. The chain's CDR3 is CASSSLADRTDTQYF. The DNA of the CDR3 is TGTGCCAGCAGTTCACTAGCAGACCGGACAGATACGCAGTATTTT.

This clonotype appeared a few times. The chain carries TRBV5-1 and TRBJ1-2; D is unclear. The V end lost 0 bases, the J end lost 3 bases, and 9 bases lay between the germline ends. The CDR3 contains 14 residues. Germline loops: CDR1 SGHRS, CDR2 YFSETQ. The CDR3, as DNA: TGCGCCAGCAGCTTGGCCTTGGGTTACTATGGCTACACCTTC. This codes for CASSLALGYYGYTF.

Only a few counts were recorded for this clonotype. This chain connects TRBV3-1 to TRBJ1-2; no reliable D call. Germline CDR1 and CDR2: LGHDT and YNNKEL (reference sequence). The V and J ends lost 3 bases and 8 bases respectively, with 10 bases between them. The CDR3 totals 12 residues. This CDR3 is CASSQDREGYTF. The DNA for the CDR3 is TGTGCCAGCAGCCAGGATAGGGAGGGCTACACCTTC.

Only a few counts were recorded for this clonotype. The chain joins TRBV10-3 to TRBJ2-5; TRBD2 matches at 13 bases. The J segment lost 7 bases and the V segment lost 6 bases, leaving 11 bases of the junction unmatched. The CDR3 has 16 residues. Germline assignment: CDR1 ENHRY and CDR2 SYGVKD. The CDR3 coding sequence is TGTGCCATCAGCGGACTAGCGGGAGTGGGGATGGGGACCCAGTACTTC. Its protein is CAISGLAGVGMGTQYF.

The chain links TRBV30 to TRBJ2-1, with D hard to call. V lost 1 base and J lost 6, with 10 bases in between. Germline V gene sequence: CDR1 GTSNPN, CDR2 SVGIG (reference sequence). CDR3 length: 13 residues. The CDR3 DNA follows: TGTGCCTGGAGTGCAGACCCGACCAATGAGCAGTTCTTC. It translates to CAWSADPTNEQFF.

Many counts were recorded for this clonotype. V gene TRBV20-1 combines with J gene TRBJ2-1, with TRBD2 matching over 10 bases. Germline V CDR1 and CDR2: DFQATT, SNEGSKA (reference sequence). This CDR3 has 14 residues. V lost 1 base to trimming and J lost 10 bases; unmatched junction nucleotides: 7. The CDR3 coding sequence is TGCAGTGCTAGAGTCCCCGGGACTAGCGTCGAGCAGTTCTTC. Protein: CSARVPGTSVEQFF.

The chain carries TRBV10-3 and TRBJ2-7; 8 bases line up with TRBD1. This CDR3 is 15 amino acids long. Per germline, CDR1 ENHRY and CDR2 SYGVKD. The V and J ends lost 2 bases and 5 bases, in that order; junction bases with no gene match: 8. The CDR3 sequence: CAISEALGQVNEQYF. For the CDR3, the DNA is TGTGCCATCAGTGAGGCCCTGGGACAGGTAAACGAGCAGTACTTC.

The rearrangement joins TRBV24-1 to TRBJ2-3; D is unclear. The V end was cut by 2 bases, the J end by 9 bases, with 14 bases between. Germline assignment: CDR1 KGHDR and CDR2 SFDVKD. The CDR3 spans 14 residues. CDR3 DNA sequence: TGTGCCACCAGTGATTCCGTCAGGTCCTCAACGCAGTATTTT. It yields the protein CATSDSVRSSTQYF.

The chain recombines TRBV4-1 with TRBJ2-3; D gene uncertain. The CDR3 length is 14 residues. Trimming left V 2 bases short and J 1 base short, with 7 bases between. CDR1 is MGHRA, CDR2 YSYEKL, per germline. The CDR3 DNA follows: TGCGCCAGCAGCCAAACAGCCCGCACAGATACGCAGTATTTT. Protein sequence: CASSQTARTDTQYF.

This clonotype was seen at least ten times. The chain's CDR3 is CASSLGQGSSEQFF. The CDR3 nucleotides read TGCGCCAGCAGCTTGGGGCAGGGGAGCAGTGAGCAGTTCTTC. V and J are TRBV5-1 and TRBJ2-1, with D possibly being TRBD1 (6 bases). Trimming stripped 0 bases from V and 9 bases from J, with 13 bases between. This CDR3 has 14 residues. Per the germline V gene, CDR1 is SGHRS and CDR2 is YFSETQ.

The table lists this clonotype with a few counts. The gene calls are TRBV10-1 and TRBJ1-2; D gene unclear. CDR1 is WNHNN and CDR2 is SYGVQD in the germline V gene (reference sequence). The ends were cut back, 0 bases at V and 8 bases at J, with 7 bases in the middle. The CDR3 has 12 residues. CDR3 loop: CASSESGMGYTF. The CDR3 coding sequence is TGCGCCAGCAGTGAGTCTGGGATGGGCTACACCTTC.

The chain has TRBV29-1 and TRBJ2-3, with 8 bases that match TRBD2. V lost 4 bases and J lost 2; bases outside the gene matches: 11. In germline, CDR1 is SQVTM, CDR2 ANQGSEA. The CDR3 is 16 residues long. The CDR3 DNA sequence: TGCAGCGTTGGGGGCCTATCAGCGGGGGACACAGATACGCAGTATTTT. It encodes CSVGGLSAGDTDTQYF.

This clonotype was counted only a few times. The CDR3 sequence: CSVTPDRGLTYEQYF. CDR3 sequence (DNA): TGCAGCGTGACACCCGACAGGGGATTAACCTACGAGCAGTACTTC. The chain is built from TRBV29-1 and TRBJ2-7, with TRBD1 matching 8 bases. The CDR3 contains 15 residues. Germline loops: CDR1 SQVTM, CDR2 ANQGSEA. V lost 6 bases, J lost 2 bases, and 12 bases stayed unmatched.

The chain employs TRBV6-5 and TRBJ2-1, with TRBD2 matching 10 bases. Germline values: CDR1 MNHEY, CDR2 SVGAGI. The CDR3 length is 14 residues. Trimming cost V 4 bases and J 7 bases; bases outside gene matches: 4. In DNA, the CDR3 is TGTGCCAGCAGTTCTTTAGCGGGGGGAAATGAGCAGTTCTTC. It codes for CASSSLAGGNEQFF.